This TCR beta chain came from a study of blood T cell repertoires in COVID-19. On the study more broadly: Specimens from acute and convalescent COVID-19 originated in the United States, Italy and Spain. Sample material is recorded as cDNA or gDNA derived from T cells, B-cell-depleted T cells, or PBMCs.

In the original analysis: For nucleated cells, counts were estimated from reference gene primer amplification. Method: immunoSEQ multiplex PCR; TCRdb's copy keeps in-frame clones and lacks some. V and J calls and clone size come straight from that table; D and trimming were deduced from the DNA. In the table there are 200,000 to 300,000 clones, more than 70% of which are singletons. V was cut by 5 bases and J by 8 bases, with 10 bases left in between. Looked up from germline, CDR1 is MGHRA and CDR2 is YSYEKL. The CDR3 is 12 amino acids. The V and J genes are TRBV4-1 and TRBJ2-1; D not resolved. The source material was PBMCs or T cells enriched from blood (not recorded which). The receptor comes from a woman between 40 and 50 years old with acute COVID-19. CDR3 residues: CASSWRFDEQFF. DNA for the CDR3: TGCGCCAGCAGCTGGAGATTTGATGAGCAGTTCTTC.